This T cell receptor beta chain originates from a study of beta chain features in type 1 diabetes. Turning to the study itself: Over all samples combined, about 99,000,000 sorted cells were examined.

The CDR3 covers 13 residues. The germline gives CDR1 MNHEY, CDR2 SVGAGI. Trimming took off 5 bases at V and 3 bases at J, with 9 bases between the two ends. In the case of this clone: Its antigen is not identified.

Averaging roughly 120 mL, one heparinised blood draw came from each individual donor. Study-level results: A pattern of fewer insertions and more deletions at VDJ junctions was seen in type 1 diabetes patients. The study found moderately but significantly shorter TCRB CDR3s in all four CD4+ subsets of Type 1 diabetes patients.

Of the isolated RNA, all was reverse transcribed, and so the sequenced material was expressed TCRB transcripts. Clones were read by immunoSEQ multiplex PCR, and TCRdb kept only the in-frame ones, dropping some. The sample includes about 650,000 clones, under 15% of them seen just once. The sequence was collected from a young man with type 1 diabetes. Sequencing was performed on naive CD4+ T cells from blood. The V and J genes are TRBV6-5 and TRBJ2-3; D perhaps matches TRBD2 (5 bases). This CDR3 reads CASSTLVTDTQYF. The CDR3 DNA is TGTGCCAGCAGTACACTAGTTACAGATACGCAGTATTTT.